The next 16 T cell receptor beta chains were all read from a single sample in a study of blood T cell repertoires in COVID-19. Only in-frame clones appear in the TCRdb table, and some are missing; sequencing was by immunoSEQ multiplex PCR. The sample contains approximately 300,000 clones, approximately 85% of which appear only once. The sequenced sample was peripheral blood. All receptors come from a human donor with COVID-19, enrolled during active disease. The donor label of this sample is uncertain.

The chain employs TRBV6-6 and TRBJ2-7, with 9 bases identical to TRBD1. This CDR3 has 14 amino acids. The J segment lost 5 bases and the V segment lost 6 bases, leaving 8 bases of the junction unmatched. In germline, CDR1 is MNHNY, CDR2 SVGAGI (reference sequence). CDR3 residues: CASRPEQGAHEQYF. The CDR3 DNA reads TGTGCCAGCAGACCAGAACAGGGGGCTCACGAGCAGTACTTC.

This clone was counted a single time. J is TRBJ1-6 and V is TRBV7-2; D is undetermined. This CDR3 contains 14 residues. Germline lookup yields CDR1 SGHTA and CDR2 FQGNSA. V was shortened by 2 bases and J by 2 bases, with 4 bases between the two germline ends. The CDR3 reads CASSLQAYNSPLHF. In nucleotides, the CDR3 is TGTGCCAGCAGCTTACAGGCCTATAATTCACCCCTCCACTTT. Drawing the rest from reference TRBV7-2 and TRBJ1-6, the complete variable domain is GAGVSQSPSNKVTEKGKDVELRCDPISGHTALYWYRQSLGQGLEFLIYFQGNSAPDKSGLPSDRFSAERTGGSVSTLTIQRTQQEDSAVYLCASSLQAYNSPLHFGNGTRLTVT.

The count of this clone is one. The V call is TRBV18, the J call TRBJ1-6; 9 positions agree with TRBD1. CDR1 is KGHSH and CDR2 is LQKENI in the germline V gene. This CDR3 comprises 15 residues. The V and J ends lost 6 bases and 8 bases, in that order; junction bases with no gene match: 8. CDR3 coding DNA: TGTGCCAGCTCCCGACAGGGGGGGACCGATTCACCCCTCCACTTT. It yields the protein CASSRQGGTDSPLHF. Full variable domain (rest looked up from reference TRBV18 and TRBJ1-6): NAGVMQNPRHLVRRRGQEARLRCSPMKGHSHVYWYRQLPEEGLKFMVYLQKENIIDESGMPKERFSAEFPKEGPSILRIQQVVRGDSAAYFCASSRQGGTDSPLHFGNGTRLTVT.

The chain uses TRBV5-1 and TRBJ1-2, with TRBD1 matching over 8 bases. V shed 3 bases, J shed 7 bases, and the junction held 8 bases outside the gene matches. Germline values: CDR1 SGHRS, CDR2 YFSETQ. This CDR3 is built from 14 residues. This CDR3 reads CASSSLQGVGGYTF. CDR3 in DNA: TGCGCCAGCAGCTCGCTACAGGGGGTTGGTGGCTACACCTTC.

The chain links TRBV9 to TRBJ2-1, with 10 nucleotides matching TRBD2. The CDR3 contains 16 residues. From germline, CDR1 is SGDLS and CDR2 YYNGEE. The J segment lost 6 bases and the V segment lost 0 bases, leaving 6 bases of the junction unmatched. CDR3 sequence reads: CASSVDLAGGPNEQFF. For the CDR3, the DNA is TGTGCCAGCAGCGTAGATTTAGCGGGAGGCCCCAATGAGCAGTTCTTC.

This chain joins TRBV5-5 and TRBJ2-5; 11 positions agree with TRBD1. The CDR3 is made up of 15 amino acids. Germline V gives CDR1 SGHKS, CDR2 YYEKEE (reference sequence). J was trimmed by 5 bases and V by 4 bases; bases with no gene match: 7. CDR3 coding DNA: TGTGCCAGCAGCGGGAGGACAGGGGGCGCGGAGACCCAGTACTTC. Translating it yields CASSGRTGGAETQYF.

The chain is built from TRBV10-3 and TRBJ2-5; tentative D call: TRBD1 (5 bases). Looked up from germline, CDR1 is ENHRY and CDR2 is SYGVKD. V lost 11 bases and J 5 bases, leaving 12 bases between the germline ends. The CDR3 is made up of 11 amino acids. CDR3 sequence: CAADSGETQYF. In DNA form, the CDR3 reads TGTGCCGCCGACAGTGGGGAGACCCAGTACTTC.

The V gene is TRBV12-3 or TRBV12-4, the J gene TRBJ2-1; D unclear. Trimming cost V 5 bases and J 10 bases, with 9 bases left between them. The length of the CDR3 is 11 residues. CDR3 loop: CASSQFNEQFF. DNA of the CDR3: TGTGCCAGCAGTCAGTTTAACGAGCAGTTCTTC.

This clone was picked up one time. V and J are TRBV18 and TRBJ2-1; the D gene is possibly TRBD1 (5 bases). Trimming stripped 3 bases from V and 5 bases from J, with 8 bases between. Germline assignment: CDR1 KGHSH and CDR2 LQKENI. CDR3 size: 13 residues. CDR3 region: CASSPGAHNEQFF. CDR3 DNA: TGTGCCAGCTCACCTGGGGCCCACAATGAGCAGTTCTTC.

About this clone itself: Other DNA sequences from this sample encode an identical CDR3 as well. V and J are TRBV7-2 and TRBJ2-7, with 8 bases lining up with TRBD1. Losses at the gene ends were 2 bases for V and 2 bases for J; bases not matched to a gene: 5. The CDR3 totals 15 residues. In germline, CDR1 is SGHTA, CDR2 FQGNSA. The CDR3 sequence is CASSLPGTGPYEQYF. The DNA of the CDR3 is TGTGCCAGCAGCTTACCGGGGACAGGACCCTACGAGCAGTACTTC.

The chain combines TRBV28 with TRBJ1-1, with unresolved D. The germline V and J ends were trimmed by 6 bases and 2 bases, with 10 bases remaining between them. CDR3 length equals 13 residues. The germline CDR1 and CDR2 sequences are MDHEN and SYDVKM. The CDR3 DNA reads TGTGCCAGCAGCCCCCCCCTAAACACTGAAGCTTTCTTT. Its translation is CASSPPLNTEAFF.

Written as DNA, the CDR3 is TGTGCCAGCAGCCCTACAGGGATAAGTAATTCACCCCTCCACTTT. Translating it yields CASSPTGISNSPLHF. The rearrangement links TRBV9 to TRBJ1-6, with D possibly TRBD1 on 6 matching bases. Trimming stripped 4 bases from V and 6 bases from J, with 14 bases between. This CDR3 has 15 amino acids. Germline V CDR1 and CDR2: SGDLS, YYNGEE.

The V and J genes are TRBV19 and TRBJ1-2; tentatively, D is TRBD1 (5 bases). Germline V gene data show CDR1 as LNHDA and CDR2 as SQIVND (reference sequence). The V and J ends lost 3 bases and 7 bases respectively, with 12 bases between them. This CDR3 is built from 13 residues. This chain's CDR3 is CASSIAREGGYTF. The CDR3 nucleotides read TGTGCCAGTAGTATTGCCAGGGAGGGTGGCTACACCTTC.

This chain connects TRBV28 to TRBJ1-5; 8 bases are a match to TRBD1. The V gene end was trimmed by 10 bases and the J gene end by 9 bases; junction bases not matched to a gene: 14. There are 14 residues in the CDR3. Germline lookup yields CDR1 MDHEN and CDR2 SYDVKM. CDR3 DNA sequence: TGTGCCACCTCCCCTTCCCGGGACAGGCCGCCCCAGCATTTT. It specifies CATSPSRDRPPQHF.

The CDR3 is CASSLPEPYGYTF. The CDR3 coding sequence is TGTGCCAGCAGTTTACCAGAACCCTATGGCTACACCTTC. The rearrangement links TRBV28 to TRBJ1-2; D not certain. The CDR3 sequence is 13 residues long. In germline, CDR1 is MDHEN, CDR2 SYDVKM. Trimming removed 2 bases from V and 4 bases from J, with 8 bases in between.

The V gene is TRBV7-8, the J gene TRBJ1-1, with a weak D call TRBD1 (6 bases). V lost 5 bases and J lost 0, with 13 bases in between. Germline V gives CDR1 SGHVS, CDR2 FQNEAQ. This CDR3 spans 15 amino acids. The CDR3 loop is CASSTDRRLNTEAFF. The CDR3 region has the DNA TGTGCCAGCAGCACAGACAGGCGACTGAACACTGAAGCTTTCTTT.